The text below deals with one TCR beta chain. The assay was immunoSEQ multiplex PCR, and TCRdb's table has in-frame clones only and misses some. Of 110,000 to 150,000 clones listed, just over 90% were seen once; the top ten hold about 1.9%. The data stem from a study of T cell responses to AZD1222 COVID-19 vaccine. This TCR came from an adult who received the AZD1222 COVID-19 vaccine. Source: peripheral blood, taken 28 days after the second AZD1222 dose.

CDR3 nucleotides: TGTGCCAGCTCACCTCAACTTACTCAGTCCAATGAGCAGTTCTTC. Translating it yields CASSPQLTQSNEQFF. The chain uses TRBV18 and TRBJ2-1; D ambiguous. The germline V gene encodes CDR1 KGHSH and CDR2 LQKENI. V was cut by 3 bases and J by 6 bases, with 15 bases left in between. This CDR3 has 15 residues.